These 16 T cell receptor beta chains were all obtained from the same sample, sequenced in a study of monozygotic twins with inflammatory bowel disease. For each CDR3 protein, TCRdb gives one entry from its re-call of the 5' RACE reads, without DNA. This sample lists tens of thousands of distinct CDR3 sequences; its ten largest clones have 7.4%. Sequencing was carried out using blood. Receptors were obtained from a human donor with ulcerative colitis or Crohn's disease, or a healthy co-twin of an affected twin (not recorded which).

This chain uses TRBV5-5 with TRBJ1-6; lacking DNA, the TRBD1 call made by TCRdb goes unchecked. This CDR3 spans 14 amino acids. The germline V gene has CDR1 SGHKS and CDR2 YYEKEE (reference sequence). CDR3 sequence reads: CASSWHRGQIPLHF.

The V gene is TRBV3-1, the J gene TRBJ2-2; the D call of TRBD2 rests on TCRdb alone, since no DNA is present to check it. This CDR3 is built from 14 residues. The germline V gene has CDR1 LGHDT and CDR2 YNNKEL (reference sequence). CDR3 amino acids: CASSHTGTTRELFF.

The CDR3 region is CASSSLAGWVGELFF. The J gene is TRBJ2-2, the V gene TRBV5-5; TCRdb gives TRBD2 as the D gene, but with no DNA this cannot be confirmed. The CDR3 extends over 15 amino acids. Germline lookup yields CDR1 SGHKS and CDR2 YYEKEE (reference sequence).

This chain links TRBV4-1 with TRBJ2-7. The germline V gene encodes CDR1 MGHRA and CDR2 YSYEKL. This CDR3 comprises 13 residues. CDR3 protein: CASSQVGSYEQYF.

V gene TRBV21-1 combines with J gene TRBJ1-4; TCRdb gives TRBD1 as the D gene, but with no DNA this cannot be confirmed. TRBV21-1 is an annotated pseudogene. This CDR3 comprises 16 residues. This chain's CDR3 is CASSTTGKGLNEKLFF.

This chain connects TRBV5-1 to TRBJ1-6; TCRdb designates TRBD1, a call that cannot be tested without DNA. The CDR3 has 15 residues. Germline V gene data show CDR1 as SGHRS and CDR2 as YFSETQ. CDR3 sequence: CASARTGTEGSPLHF. The full variable domain, rest sourced from reference TRBV5-1 and TRBJ1-6, is KAGVTQTPRYLIKTRGQQVTLSCSPISGHRSVSWYQQTPGQGLQFLFEYFSETQRNKGNFPGRFSGRQFSNSRSEMNVSTLELGDSALYLCASARTGTEGSPLHFGNGTRLTVT.

CDR3 sequence: CASNNGGGRRNTEAFF. The V gene is TRBV28, the J gene TRBJ1-1. The germline gives CDR1 MDHEN, CDR2 SYDVKM. CDR3 size: 16 residues. Complete variable domain (other parts from reference TRBV28 and TRBJ1-1): DVKVTQSSRYLVKRTGEKVFLECVQDMDHENMFWYRQDPGLGLRLIYFSYDVKMKEKGDIPEGYSVSREKKERFSLILESASTNQTSMYLCASNNGGGRRNTEAFFGQGTRLTVV.

This chain joins TRBV18 and TRBJ2-5; TCRdb selects TRBD1, and the lack of DNA leaves this call unchecked. The CDR3 totals 16 residues. CDR1 and CDR2 from the germline V gene are KGHSH and LQKENI. The CDR3 region is CASSPPSGPPRETQYF.

The V call is TRBV5-1, the J call TRBJ2-1; the D gene TCRdb calls, TRBD1, cannot be checked with no DNA. The CDR3 covers 14 residues. Germline lookup yields CDR1 SGHRS and CDR2 YFSETQ. CDR3 sequence reads: CASSSEGVYNEQFF.

V usage is TRBV20-1 and J usage is TRBJ1-2. The CDR3 runs to 14 residues. CDR1 is DFQATT and CDR2 is SNEGSKA in the germline V gene (reference sequence). CDR3 amino acids: CSAASPGTNYGYTF.

The CDR3 loop reads CASSLAGGDGYTF. This chain joins TRBV5-4 and TRBJ1-2; no DNA is available, so the TRBD1 call from TCRdb remains unchecked. Per the germline V gene, CDR1 is SGHNT and CDR2 is YYREEE (reference sequence). The CDR3 totals 13 residues. The full variable domain, its missing parts supplied by reference TRBV5-4 and TRBJ1-2, is ETGVTQSPTHLIKTRGQQVTLRCSSQSGHNTVSWYQQALGQGPQFIFQYYREEENGRGNFPPRFSGLQFPNYSSELNVNALELDDSALYLCASSLAGGDGYTFGSGTRLTVV.

The rearrangement links TRBV5-1 to TRBJ2-1; the TCRdb D gene call, TRBD2, has no DNA to confirm it. The germline V gene has CDR1 SGHRS and CDR2 YFSETQ. The CDR3 length is 15 residues. Here the CDR3 reads CASSLGAGGRNEQFF.

This chain joins TRBV18 and TRBJ1-2; TCRdb's assignment of TRBD1 cannot be checked, as there is no DNA. The CDR3 sequence is 12 residues long. Germline assignment: CDR1 KGHSH and CDR2 LQKENI. Here the CDR3 reads CASGQGNYGYTF.

The chain joins TRBV20-1 to TRBJ1-1; without DNA, the TCRdb call of TRBD1 cannot be checked. Germline V gene lookup returns CDR1 DFQATT and CDR2 SNEGSKA (reference sequence). This CDR3 region has 14 residues. This chain's CDR3 is CSAARQGIRPEAFF.

This chain connects TRBV7-9 to TRBJ1-1; TCRdb's D gene call, TRBD1, goes unchecked for lack of DNA. The CDR3 contains 12 residues. From germline, CDR1 is SEHNR and CDR2 FQNEAQ (reference sequence). The CDR3 sequence is CASSLGQLEAFF.

The chain joins TRBV18 to TRBJ1-2; without DNA, the TCRdb call of TRBD1 cannot be checked. This CDR3 region has 17 residues. Germline CDR1 reads KGHSH; CDR2 reads LQKENI. The CDR3 reads CASSPPERTGLNYGYTF.